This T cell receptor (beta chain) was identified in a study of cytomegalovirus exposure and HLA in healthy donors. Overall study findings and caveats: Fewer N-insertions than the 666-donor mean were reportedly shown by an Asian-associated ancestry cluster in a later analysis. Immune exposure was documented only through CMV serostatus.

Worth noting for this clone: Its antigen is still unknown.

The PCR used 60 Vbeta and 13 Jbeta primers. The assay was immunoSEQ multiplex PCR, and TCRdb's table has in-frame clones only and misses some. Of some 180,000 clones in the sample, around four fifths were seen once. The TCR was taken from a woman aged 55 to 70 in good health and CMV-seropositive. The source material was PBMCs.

The CDR3 coding sequence is TGTGCCAGCAGCGTAGTTAGCGGGAGGGGAGATACGCAGTATTTT. This codes for CASSVVSGRGDTQYF. The gene calls are TRBV9 and TRBJ2-3, with TRBD2 matching over 11 bases. The V gene end was trimmed by 0 bases and the J gene end by 5 bases; junction bases not matched to a gene: 2. The CDR3 runs 15 residues. The V gene's germline CDR1 is SGDLS and CDR2 YYNGEE.